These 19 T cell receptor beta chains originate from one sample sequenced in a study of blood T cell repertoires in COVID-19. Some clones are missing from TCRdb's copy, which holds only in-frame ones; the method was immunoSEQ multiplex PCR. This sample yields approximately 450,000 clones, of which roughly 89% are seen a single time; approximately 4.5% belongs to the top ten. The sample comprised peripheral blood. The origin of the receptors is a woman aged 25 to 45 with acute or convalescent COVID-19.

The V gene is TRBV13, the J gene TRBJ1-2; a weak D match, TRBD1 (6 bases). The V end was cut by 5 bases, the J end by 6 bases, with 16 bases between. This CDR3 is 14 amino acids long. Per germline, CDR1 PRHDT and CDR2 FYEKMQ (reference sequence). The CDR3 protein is CASSPQLTGDGYTF. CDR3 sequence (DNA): TGTGCCAGCAGCCCACAGCTGACAGGAGATGGCTACACCTTC.

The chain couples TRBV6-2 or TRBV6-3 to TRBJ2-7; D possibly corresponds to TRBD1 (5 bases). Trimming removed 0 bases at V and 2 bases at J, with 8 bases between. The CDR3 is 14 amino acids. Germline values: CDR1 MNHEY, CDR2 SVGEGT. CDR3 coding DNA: TGTGCCAGCAGTTACTCGACAGTGGCCTACGAGCAGTACTTC. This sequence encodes CASSYSTVAYEQYF.

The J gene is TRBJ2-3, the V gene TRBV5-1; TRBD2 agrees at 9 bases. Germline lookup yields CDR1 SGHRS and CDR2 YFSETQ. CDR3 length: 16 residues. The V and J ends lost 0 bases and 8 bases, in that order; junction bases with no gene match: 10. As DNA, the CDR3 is TGCGCCAGCAGCTTGGTCGGGGGAGCGGGGGGTTCTACGCAGTATTTT. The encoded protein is CASSLVGGAGGSTQYF.

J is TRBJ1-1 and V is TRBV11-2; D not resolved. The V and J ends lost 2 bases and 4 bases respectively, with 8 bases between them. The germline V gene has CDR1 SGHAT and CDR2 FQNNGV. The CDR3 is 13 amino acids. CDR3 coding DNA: TGTGCCAGCAGCTTAACAAACCCCACTGAAGCTTTCTTT. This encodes CASSLTNPTEAFF. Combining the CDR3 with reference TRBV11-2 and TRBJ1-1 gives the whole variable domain EAGVAQSPRYKIIEKRQSVAFWCNPISGHATLYWYQQILGQGPKLLIQFQNNGVVDDSQLPKDRFSAERLKGVDSTLKIQPAKLEDSAVYLCASSLTNPTEAFFGQGTRLTVV.

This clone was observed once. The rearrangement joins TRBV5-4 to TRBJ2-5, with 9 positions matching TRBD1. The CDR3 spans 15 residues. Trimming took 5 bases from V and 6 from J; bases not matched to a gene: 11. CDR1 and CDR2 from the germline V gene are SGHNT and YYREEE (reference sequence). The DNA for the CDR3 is TGTGCCAGCAGAGAGGCGGGACAGGGAGGGAAGACCCAGTACTTC. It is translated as CASREAGQGGKTQYF.

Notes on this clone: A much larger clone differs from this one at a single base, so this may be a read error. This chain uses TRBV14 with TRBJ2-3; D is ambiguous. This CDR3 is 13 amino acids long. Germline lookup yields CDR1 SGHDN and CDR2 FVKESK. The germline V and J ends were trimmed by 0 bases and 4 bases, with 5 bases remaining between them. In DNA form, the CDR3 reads TGTGCCAGCAGCCAAGATTTCTCAGATACGCAGTATTTT. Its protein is CASSQDFSDTQYF. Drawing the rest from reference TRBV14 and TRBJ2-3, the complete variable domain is EAGVTQFPSHSVIEKGQTVTLRCDPISGHDNLYWYRRVMGKEIKFLLHFVKESKQDESGMPNNRFLAERTGGTYSTLKVQPAELEDSGVYFCASSQDFSDTQYFGPGTRLTVL.

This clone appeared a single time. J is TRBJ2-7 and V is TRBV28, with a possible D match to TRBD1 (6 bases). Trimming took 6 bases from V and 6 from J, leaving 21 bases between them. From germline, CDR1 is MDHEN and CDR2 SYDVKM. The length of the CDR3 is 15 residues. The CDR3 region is CASSVPGGPGGEQYF. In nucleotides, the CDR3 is TGTGCCAGCAGCGTCCCTGGGGGCCCTGGAGGCGAGCAGTACTTC.

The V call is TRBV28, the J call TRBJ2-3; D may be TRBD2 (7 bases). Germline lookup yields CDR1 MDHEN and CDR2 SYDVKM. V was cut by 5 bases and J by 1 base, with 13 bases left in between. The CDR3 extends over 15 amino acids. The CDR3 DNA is TGTGCCAGCAGTGGGGGGGCCCTGGGCACAGATACGCAGTATTTT. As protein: CASSGGALGTDTQYF.

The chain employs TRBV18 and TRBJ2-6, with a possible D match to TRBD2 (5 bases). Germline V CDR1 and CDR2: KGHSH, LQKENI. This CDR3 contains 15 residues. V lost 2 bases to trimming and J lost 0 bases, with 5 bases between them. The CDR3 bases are TGTGCCAGCTCACCAGGGAGCTCTGGGGCCAACGTCCTGACTTTC. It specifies CASSPGSSGANVLTF.

CDR3 amino acids: CASRTGGRTEAFF. CDR3 nucleotide sequence: TGTGCCAGCAGGACAGGGGGACGGACTGAAGCTTTCTTT. The chain recombines TRBV6-5 with TRBJ1-1, with 9 bases aligning to TRBD1. The CDR3 loop spans 13 amino acids. The V and J ends lost 6 bases and 5 bases, in that order; junction bases with no gene match: 4. Germline-derived CDR1 and CDR2 are MNHEY and SVGAGI.

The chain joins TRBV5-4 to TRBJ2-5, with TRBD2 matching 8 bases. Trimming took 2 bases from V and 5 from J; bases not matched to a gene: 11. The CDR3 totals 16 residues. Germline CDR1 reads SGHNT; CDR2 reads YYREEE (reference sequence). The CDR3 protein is CASSFGGARRGETQYF. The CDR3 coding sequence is TGTGCCAGCAGCTTCGGGGGGGCCCGGCGTGGTGAGACCCAGTACTTC.

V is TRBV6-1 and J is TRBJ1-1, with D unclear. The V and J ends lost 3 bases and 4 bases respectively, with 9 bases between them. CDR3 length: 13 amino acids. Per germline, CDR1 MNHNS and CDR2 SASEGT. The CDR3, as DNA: TGTGCCAGCAGTGATGAGGGAGGCACTGAAGCTTTCTTT. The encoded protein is CASSDEGGTEAFF.

The CDR3, as DNA: TGCAGCGTTGAGGCAGTCTATGGCTACACCTTC. Translated, it gives CSVEAVYGYTF. This rearrangement joins TRBV29-1 to TRBJ1-2; D ambiguous. The germline V gene encodes CDR1 SQVTM and CDR2 ANQGSEA. Trimming cost V 3 bases and J 4 bases, with 6 bases left between them. The CDR3 has 11 residues.

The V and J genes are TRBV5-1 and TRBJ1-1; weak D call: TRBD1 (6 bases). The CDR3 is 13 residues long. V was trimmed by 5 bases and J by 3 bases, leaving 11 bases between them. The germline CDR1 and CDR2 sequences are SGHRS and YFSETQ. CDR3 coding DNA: TGCGCCAGCAGACAGGACAGTGACACTGAAGCTTTCTTT. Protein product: CASRQDSDTEAFF.

CDR3: CASSEWRRDNYGYTF. The CDR3 DNA follows: TGTGCCAGCAGTGAGTGGCGCAGGGATAACTATGGCTACACCTTC. The rearrangement joins TRBV6-1 to TRBJ1-2; weak D call: TRBD1 (5 bases). The CDR3 consists of 15 residues. CDR1 and CDR2 (germline): MNHNS, SASEGT. Trimming took 3 bases from V and 1 from J, leaving 12 bases between them.

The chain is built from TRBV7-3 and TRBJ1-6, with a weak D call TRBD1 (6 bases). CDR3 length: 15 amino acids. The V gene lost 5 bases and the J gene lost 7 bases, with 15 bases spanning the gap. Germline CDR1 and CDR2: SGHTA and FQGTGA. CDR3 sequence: CASSPTGTWNSPLHF. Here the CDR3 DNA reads TGTGCCAGCAGCCCAACCGGGACATGGAATTCACCCCTCCACTTT.

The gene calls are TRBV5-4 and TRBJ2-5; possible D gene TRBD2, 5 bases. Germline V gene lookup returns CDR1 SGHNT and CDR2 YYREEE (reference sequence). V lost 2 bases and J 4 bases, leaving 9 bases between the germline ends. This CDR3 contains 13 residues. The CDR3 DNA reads TGTGCCAGCAGCTTTCCCGGGGTAGAGACCCAGTACTTC. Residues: CASSFPGVETQYF.

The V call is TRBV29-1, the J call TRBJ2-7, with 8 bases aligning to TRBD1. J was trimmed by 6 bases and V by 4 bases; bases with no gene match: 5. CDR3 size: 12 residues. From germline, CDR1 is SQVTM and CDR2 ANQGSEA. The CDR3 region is CSVAGQEGEQYF. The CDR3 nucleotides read TGCAGCGTTGCGGGACAGGAGGGCGAGCAGTACTTC.

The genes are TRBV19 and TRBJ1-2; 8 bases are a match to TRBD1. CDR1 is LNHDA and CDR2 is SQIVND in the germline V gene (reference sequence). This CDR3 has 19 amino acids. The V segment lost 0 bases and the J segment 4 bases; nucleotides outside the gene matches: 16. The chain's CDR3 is CASSIERGAGRGPVYGYTF. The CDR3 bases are TGTGCCAGTAGTATAGAACGCGGGGCGGGCAGGGGGCCCGTCTATGGCTACACCTTC. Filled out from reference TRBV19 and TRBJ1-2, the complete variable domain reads DGGITQSPKYLFRKEGQNVTLSCEQNLNHDAMYWYRQDPGQGLRLIYYSQIVNDFQKGDIAEGYSVSREKKESFPLTVTSAQKNPTAFYLCASSIERGAGRGPVYGYTFGSGTRLTVV.